The rows below give T cell receptor beta chains drawn from one sample of a study of shared clonotypes between healthy human individuals. The protocol was immunoSEQ multiplex PCR, while the TCRdb copy is restricted to in-frame clones and leaves out a portion. Of roughly 770,000 clones listed, about 96% were seen once; the top ten hold 0.2% to 0.25%. Source material: naive CD8+ T cells sorted from blood. These receptors all stem from a man aged 25-45 years in good health. The CDR3 runs from the conserved cysteine through the conserved F or W. Each record gives: CDR3 protein, CDR3 DNA, V gene, J gene, CDR3 length, D gene, clone size. D genes are given only for firm matches. Clone sizes are given selectively: once, few, many, or a class where the clone is expanded.

CDR3aa: CASSPSGLQETQYF; CDR3nt: TGCGCCAGCAGCCCCAGCGGGCTCCAAGAGACCCAGTACTTC; v_gene: TRBV5-1; j_gene: TRBJ2-5; len: 14; d_gene: .; abundance: .
CDR3aa: CASSLEGGSGSSYNEQFF; CDR3nt: TGTGCCAGCAGCTTAGAAGGCGGTAGCGGGAGTTCCTACAATGAGCAGTTCTTC; v_gene: TRBV7-9; j_gene: TRBJ2-1; len: 18; d_gene: TRBD2; abundance: .
CDR3aa: CASSDRGGYEQYF; CDR3nt: TGTGCCAGCAGTGACAGGGGGGGGTACGAGCAGTACTTC; v_gene: TRBV27; j_gene: TRBJ2-7; len: 13; d_gene: TRBD1; abundance: .
CDR3aa: CASRGQVNTEAFF; CDR3nt: TGTGCCAGTAGGGGCCAGGTGAACACTGAAGCTTTCTTT; v_gene: TRBV19; j_gene: TRBJ1-1; len: 13; d_gene: .; abundance: .
CDR3aa: CASSQNTEAFF; CDR3nt: TGTGCCAGCAGCCAAAACACTGAAGCTTTCTTT; v_gene: TRBV13; j_gene: TRBJ1-1; len: 11; d_gene: .; abundance: few
CDR3aa: CASSHRLQETQYF; CDR3nt: TGCGCCAGCAGCCATCGGCTTCAAGAGACCCAGTACTTC; v_gene: TRBV4-1; j_gene: TRBJ2-5; len: 13; d_gene: .; abundance: .
CDR3aa: CASSFPGSSYNEQFF; CDR3nt: TGTGCCAGCAGCTTCCCAGGGAGCTCCTACAATGAGCAGTTCTTC; v_gene: TRBV11-2; j_gene: TRBJ2-1; len: 15; d_gene: .; abundance: .
CDR3aa: CASSAPGTNSYNEQFF; CDR3nt: TGTGCCAGCAGCGCCCCAGGTACCAACTCCTACAATGAGCAGTTCTTC; v_gene: TRBV9; j_gene: TRBJ2-1; len: 16; d_gene: .; abundance: .
CDR3aa: CAITNQGASSGNTIYF; CDR3nt: TGTGCCATCACGAATCAGGGGGCGAGCTCTGGAAACACCATATATTTT; v_gene: TRBV10-3; j_gene: TRBJ1-3; len: 16; d_gene: TRBD1; abundance: .
CDR3aa: CASSFRGATNEKLFF; CDR3nt: TGTGCCAGCAGTTTCCGAGGTGCAACTAATGAAAAACTGTTTTTT; v_gene: TRBV28; j_gene: TRBJ1-4; len: 15; d_gene: .; abundance: .
CDR3aa: CAISESINNYGYTF; CDR3nt: TGTGCCATCAGTGAGTCGATCAATAATTATGGCTACACCTTC; v_gene: TRBV10-3; j_gene: TRBJ1-2; len: 14; d_gene: .; abundance: .
CDR3aa: CASSFGVDFYGYTF; CDR3nt: TGTGCCAGCAGCTTCGGGGTGGATTTCTATGGCTACACCTTC; v_gene: TRBV27; j_gene: TRBJ1-2; len: 14; d_gene: .; abundance: .
CDR3aa: CASSLGISGSWGIQYF; CDR3nt: TGTGCCAGCAGCTTAGGGATTAGCGGGAGTTGGGGCATTCAGTACTTC; v_gene: TRBV11-2; j_gene: TRBJ2-4; len: 16; d_gene: TRBD2; abundance: .
CDR3aa: CASSYRAGWNTEAFF; CDR3nt: TGTGCCAGCAGTTACCGAGCAGGATGGAACACTGAAGCTTTCTTT; v_gene: TRBV6-5; j_gene: TRBJ1-1; len: 15; d_gene: .; abundance: .
CDR3aa: CASSLRNGMMAGELFF; CDR3nt: TGCGCCAGCAGCCTCCGGAACGGGATGATGGCCGGGGAGCTGTTTTTT; v_gene: TRBV4-1; j_gene: TRBJ2-2; len: 16; d_gene: .; abundance: .
CDR3aa: CASISGANVLTF; CDR3nt: TGTGCCAGTATATCTGGGGCCAACGTCCTGACTTTC; v_gene: TRBV2; j_gene: TRBJ2-6; len: 12; d_gene: .; abundance: .
CDR3aa: CASSPPFMPGANVLTF; CDR3nt: TGCGCCAGCAGCCCCCCATTTATGCCTGGGGCCAACGTCCTGACTTTC; v_gene: TRBV5-1; j_gene: TRBJ2-6; len: 16; d_gene: .; abundance: .
CDR3aa: CASIKKWDSNQLQHF; CDR3nt: TGTGCCAGCATCAAAAAGTGGGACAGCAATCAGCTCCAGCATTTT; v_gene: TRBV6-1; j_gene: TRBJ1-5; len: 15; d_gene: TRBD1; abundance: .
CDR3aa: CASASGAQPQHF; CDR3nt: TGTGCCTCCGCGTCGGGGGCCCAGCCCCAGCATTTT; v_gene: TRBV27; j_gene: TRBJ1-5; len: 12; d_gene: .; abundance: few
CDR3aa: CASSEVVGGVSEQYF; CDR3nt: TGTGCCAGCAGTGAAGTTGTCGGGGGCGTGAGCGAGCAGTACTTC; v_gene: TRBV6-1; j_gene: TRBJ2-7; len: 15; d_gene: .; abundance: once
CDR3aa: CASKAGDTEAFF; CDR3nt: TGTGCCAGCAAGGCAGGGGACACTGAAGCTTTCTTT; v_gene: TRBV7-9; j_gene: TRBJ1-1; len: 12; d_gene: .; abundance: .
CDR3aa: CASSSDYEQYF; CDR3nt: TGTGCCAGCAGTTCTGACTACGAGCAGTACTTC; v_gene: TRBV27; j_gene: TRBJ2-7; len: 11; d_gene: .; abundance: .
CDR3aa: CASSPGARVYEQFF; CDR3nt: TGTGCCAGCTCACCAGGGGCTAGGGTCTATGAGCAGTTCTTC; v_gene: TRBV18; j_gene: TRBJ2-1; len: 14; d_gene: .; abundance: .
CDR3aa: CASSQGRQGAYEQYF; CDR3nt: TGCGCCAGCAGCCAAGGGCGGCAGGGGGCTTACGAGCAGTACTTC; v_gene: TRBV4-3; j_gene: TRBJ2-7; len: 15; d_gene: TRBD1; abundance: .
CDR3aa: CSAGTSGRYEQYF; CDR3nt: TGCAGCGCCGGGACTAGCGGGAGGTACGAGCAGTACTTC; v_gene: TRBV29-1; j_gene: TRBJ2-7; len: 13; d_gene: TRBD2; abundance: .
CDR3aa: CASSAGVRVTGELFF; CDR3nt: TGTGCCAGCAGCGCTGGCGTAAGGGTTACCGGGGAGCTGTTTTTT; v_gene: TRBV7-6; j_gene: TRBJ2-2; len: 15; d_gene: .; abundance: .
CDR3aa: CASSQGDSGETQYF; CDR3nt: TGTGCCAGCAGCCAGGGAGACAGCGGAGAGACCCAGTACTTC; v_gene: TRBV14; j_gene: TRBJ2-5; len: 14; d_gene: .; abundance: .
CDR3aa: CASSGEGGLQETQYF; CDR3nt: TGTGCCAGCAGCGGGGAGGGGGGCCTCCAAGAGACCCAGTACTTC; v_gene: TRBV7-6; j_gene: TRBJ2-5; len: 15; d_gene: .; abundance: .
CDR3aa: CAWSDGGNTIYF; CDR3nt: TGTGCCTGGAGTGATGGAGGAAACACCATATATTTT; v_gene: TRBV30; j_gene: TRBJ1-3; len: 12; d_gene: .; abundance: once
CDR3aa: CASSPEREGGDTQYF; CDR3nt: TGTGCCAGCAGCCCGGAGCGGGAGGGTGGAGATACGCAGTATTTT; v_gene: TRBV5-4; j_gene: TRBJ2-3; len: 15; d_gene: TRBD2; abundance: .
CDR3aa: CASSQDLDTQYF; CDR3nt: TGTGCCAGCAGCCAAGATCTAGATACGCAGTATTTT; v_gene: TRBV4-2; j_gene: TRBJ2-3; len: 12; d_gene: .; abundance: .
CDR3aa: CASSFGKRENAEQYF; CDR3nt: TGTGCCAGCAGTTTCGGAAAGCGGGAAAACGCCGAGCAGTACTTC; v_gene: TRBV28; j_gene: TRBJ2-7; len: 15; d_gene: TRBD2; abundance: .
CDR3aa: CASSLAPTVNEQFF; CDR3nt: TGTGCCAGCAGCTTAGCGCCTACTGTCAATGAGCAGTTCTTC; v_gene: TRBV7-9; j_gene: TRBJ2-1; len: 14; d_gene: .; abundance: .
CDR3aa: CASSVGLASNEQFF; CDR3nt: TGTGCCAGCAGCGTAGGTCTAGCGTCGAATGAGCAGTTCTTC; v_gene: TRBV9; j_gene: TRBJ2-1; len: 14; d_gene: .; abundance: .
CDR3aa: CASSLESLFLNTEAFF; CDR3nt: TGTGCCAGCAGCTTAGAATCGTTATTCCTGAACACTGAAGCTTTCTTT; v_gene: TRBV11-1; j_gene: TRBJ1-1; len: 16; d_gene: .; abundance: few
CDR3aa: CASSVDASLQETQYF; CDR3nt: TGTGCCAGCAGCGTTGATGCGTCCCTTCAAGAGACCCAGTACTTC; v_gene: TRBV25-1; j_gene: TRBJ2-5; len: 15; d_gene: .; abundance: .
CDR3aa: CASSPTGQGTEAFF; CDR3nt: TGTGCCAGCAGTCCAACCGGACAGGGCACTGAAGCTTTCTTT; v_gene: TRBV25-1; j_gene: TRBJ1-1; len: 14; d_gene: TRBD1; abundance: .
CDR3aa: CASSKHGGGGGYTF; CDR3nt: TGTGCCAGCAGCAAACACGGAGGGGGCGGGGGCTACACCTTC; v_gene: TRBV21-1; j_gene: TRBJ1-2; len: 14; d_gene: .; abundance: .
CDR3aa: CASSPKTSGSTDTQYF; CDR3nt: TGTGCCAGCAGCCCTAAGACTAGCGGGAGCACAGATACGCAGTATTTT; v_gene: TRBV14; j_gene: TRBJ2-3; len: 16; d_gene: TRBD2; abundance: .
CDR3aa: CATSNLDIQPQHF; CDR3nt: TGTGCCACCAGCAACTTAGACATACAGCCCCAGCATTTT; v_gene: TRBV15; j_gene: TRBJ1-5; len: 13; d_gene: .; abundance: .
CDR3aa: CASSQYELSYEQYF; CDR3nt: TGTGCCAGCAGCCAATATGAGTTGTCCTACGAGCAGTACTTC; v_gene: TRBV9; j_gene: TRBJ2-7; len: 14; d_gene: .; abundance: .
CDR3aa: CASSQDRGSGQETQYF; CDR3nt: TGCGCCAGCAGCCAAGATCGGGGATCGGGGCAAGAGACCCAGTACTTC; v_gene: TRBV4-1; j_gene: TRBJ2-5; len: 16; d_gene: .; abundance: .
CDR3aa: CASSLDLPWGQGDTGELFF; CDR3nt: TGTGCCAGCAGCTTAGATCTCCCCTGGGGACAGGGTGACACCGGGGAGCTGTTTTTT; v_gene: TRBV11-2; j_gene: TRBJ2-2; len: 19; d_gene: TRBD1; abundance: .
CDR3aa: CASSGAASAIYEQYF; CDR3nt: TGTGCCAGCTCCGGGGCGGCTAGCGCTATCTACGAGCAGTACTTC; v_gene: TRBV19; j_gene: TRBJ2-7; len: 15; d_gene: .; abundance: .
CDR3aa: CASSVVSGDQTQYF; CDR3nt: TGTGCCAGCAGCGTAGTTTCAGGGGATCAGACCCAGTACTTC; v_gene: TRBV9; j_gene: TRBJ2-5; len: 14; d_gene: .; abundance: once
CDR3aa: CASSSRDSPGHEQYF; CDR3nt: TGTGCCAGCAGCTCCCGGGACAGTCCGGGCCACGAGCAGTACTTC; v_gene: TRBV11-2; j_gene: TRBJ2-7; len: 15; d_gene: TRBD1; abundance: .
CDR3aa: CASQQATNEKLFF; CDR3nt: TGTGCCAGCCAGCAGGCAACTAATGAAAAACTGTTTTTT; v_gene: TRBV5-6; j_gene: TRBJ1-4; len: 13; d_gene: .; abundance: .
CDR3aa: CASSEAPPSTDTQYF; CDR3nt: TGTGCCAGCAGTGAAGCGCCCCCTTCCACAGATACGCAGTATTTT; v_gene: TRBV2; j_gene: TRBJ2-3; len: 15; d_gene: .; abundance: .
CDR3aa: CASSLYNEQFF; CDR3nt: TGCGCCAGCAGCTTGTACAATGAGCAGTTCTTC; v_gene: TRBV5-1; j_gene: TRBJ2-1; len: 11; d_gene: .; abundance: few
CDR3aa: CASSEPGHSYEQYF; CDR3nt: TGTGCCAGCAGCGAACCGGGACACTCCTACGAGCAGTACTTC; v_gene: TRBV27; j_gene: TRBJ2-7; len: 14; d_gene: .; abundance: .
CDR3aa: CASSSGTGADTQYF; CDR3nt: TGTGCCAGCAGCTCCGGGACAGGGGCAGATACGCAGTATTTT; v_gene: TRBV11-2; j_gene: TRBJ2-3; len: 14; d_gene: TRBD1; abundance: .
CDR3aa: CASSPLAGGFSDTQYF; CDR3nt: TGTGCCAGCAGCCCCTTAGCGGGAGGCTTTTCAGATACGCAGTATTTT; v_gene: TRBV7-2; j_gene: TRBJ2-3; len: 16; d_gene: TRBD2; abundance: once
CDR3aa: CASSPPAGRTYEQYF; CDR3nt: TGCGCCAGCAGCCCCCCTGCCGGGAGAACCTACGAGCAGTACTTC; v_gene: TRBV4-1; j_gene: TRBJ2-7; len: 15; d_gene: .; abundance: .
CDR3aa: CSVVEQEGTEAFF; CDR3nt: TGCAGCGTTGTTGAGCAGGAGGGCACTGAAGCTTTCTTT; v_gene: TRBV29-1; j_gene: TRBJ1-1; len: 13; d_gene: .; abundance: .
CDR3aa: CASSPSAGLASEQYF; CDR3nt: TGTGCCAGCAGTCCTTCTGCGGGACTTGCATCCGAGCAGTACTTC; v_gene: TRBV27; j_gene: TRBJ2-7; len: 15; d_gene: .; abundance: .
CDR3aa: CASSLVGTGGWTDTQYF; CDR3nt: TGTGCCAGCAGCTTAGTAGGGACAGGGGGCTGGACAGATACGCAGTATTTT; v_gene: TRBV11-2; j_gene: TRBJ2-3; len: 17; d_gene: TRBD1; abundance: .
CDR3aa: CAISESRGAVYEQYF; CDR3nt: TGTGCCATCAGTGAGTCACGGGGCGCGGTTTACGAGCAGTACTTC; v_gene: TRBV10-3; j_gene: TRBJ2-7; len: 15; d_gene: .; abundance: .
CDR3aa: CASSLDPGAPYGYTF; CDR3nt: TGTGCCAGCAGCTTAGACCCGGGGGCGCCCTATGGCTACACCTTC; v_gene: TRBV7-9; j_gene: TRBJ1-2; len: 15; d_gene: .; abundance: .
CDR3aa: CASSLVKGQGSDGYTF; CDR3nt: TGTGCCAGCAGCTTAGTTAAGGGACAGGGGTCCGATGGCTACACCTTC; v_gene: TRBV7-6; j_gene: TRBJ1-2; len: 16; d_gene: TRBD1; abundance: .